Included here is one TCR beta chain sequence, with context. Antigen: not known. This was a deep-level run. Assay used: immunoSEQ multiplex PCR; TCRdb lists only in-frame clones, some missing. The table records 1,500,000 or so clones, around 97% of them present only once. These data are taken from a study of shared clonotypes between healthy human individuals. Broader study findings: The expectation was that sequencing depth would affect clonotype sharing among donors. Researchers found naive subsets generally carried larger estimated richness than memory subsets.

The sequence derives from a man between 25 and 39 years old in good health. Sequencing input: naive CD4+ T cells sorted from blood. As to subset: CD45RA+ positively selected.

The CDR3 region is CASSPLGLGVLNTQYF. DNA for the CDR3: TGTGCCAGCTCACCTCTAGGTCTGGGGGTTCTAAATACGCAGTATTTT. The rearrangement uses TRBV18 and TRBJ2-3, with D perhaps being TRBD1 or TRBD2 (5 bases each). CDR1 is KGHSH, CDR2 LQKENI, per germline. The CDR3 runs 16 residues. The ends were cut back, 3 bases at V and 7 bases at J, with 20 bases in the middle.